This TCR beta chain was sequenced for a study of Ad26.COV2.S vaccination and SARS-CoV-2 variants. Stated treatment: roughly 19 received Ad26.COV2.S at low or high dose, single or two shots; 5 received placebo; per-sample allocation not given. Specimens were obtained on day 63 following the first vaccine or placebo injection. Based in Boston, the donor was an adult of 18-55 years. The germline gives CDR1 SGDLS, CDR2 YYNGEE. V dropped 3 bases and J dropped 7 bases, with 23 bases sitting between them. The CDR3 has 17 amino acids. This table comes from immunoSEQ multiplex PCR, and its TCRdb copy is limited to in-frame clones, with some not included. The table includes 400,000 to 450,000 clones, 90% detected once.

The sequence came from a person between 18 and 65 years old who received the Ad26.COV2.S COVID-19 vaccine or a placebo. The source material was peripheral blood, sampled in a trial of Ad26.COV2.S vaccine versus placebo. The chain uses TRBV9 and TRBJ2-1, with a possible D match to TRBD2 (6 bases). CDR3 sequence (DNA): TGTGCCAGCAGCGCCCCTCTTCTGGAGGGCCGAGAGAATGAGCAGTTCTTC. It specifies CASSAPLLEGRENEQFF.